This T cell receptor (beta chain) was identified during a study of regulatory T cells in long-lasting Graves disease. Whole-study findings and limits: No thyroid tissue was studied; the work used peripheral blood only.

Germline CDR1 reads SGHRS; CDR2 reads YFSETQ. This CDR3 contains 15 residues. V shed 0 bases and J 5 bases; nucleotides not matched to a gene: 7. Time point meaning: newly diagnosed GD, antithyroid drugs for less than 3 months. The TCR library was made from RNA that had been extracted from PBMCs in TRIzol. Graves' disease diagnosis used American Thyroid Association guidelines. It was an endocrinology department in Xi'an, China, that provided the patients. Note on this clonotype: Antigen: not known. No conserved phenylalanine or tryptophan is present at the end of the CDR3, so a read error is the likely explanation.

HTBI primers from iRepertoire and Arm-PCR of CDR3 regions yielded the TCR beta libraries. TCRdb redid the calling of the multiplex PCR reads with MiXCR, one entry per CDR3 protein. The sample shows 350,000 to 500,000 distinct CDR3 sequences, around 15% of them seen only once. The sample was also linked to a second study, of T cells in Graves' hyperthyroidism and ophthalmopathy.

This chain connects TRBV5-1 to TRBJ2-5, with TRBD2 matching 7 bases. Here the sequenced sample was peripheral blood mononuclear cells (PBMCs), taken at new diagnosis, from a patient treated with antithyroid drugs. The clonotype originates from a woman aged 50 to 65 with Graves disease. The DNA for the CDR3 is TGCGCCAGCAGCTTGGAGACTGGCGGGAGTGAGACCCAGTACCTC. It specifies CASSLETGGSETQYL.